The 19 T cell receptor beta chains below all came from one sample that was sequenced in a study of cytomegalovirus exposure and HLA in healthy donors. The PCR had 60 Vbeta and 13 Jbeta primers. The assay was immunoSEQ multiplex PCR, and TCRdb's table has in-frame clones only and misses some. The sample has around 130,000 clones; around 67% are singletons. Sample: PBMCs. The receptor source for this set is a woman in her thirties or forties in good health and CMV-seropositive.

The V gene is TRBV27, the J gene TRBJ2-7; D uncertain. The CDR3 extends over 15 amino acids. V gave up 0 bases and J gave up 10 bases, with 19 bases separating them. CDR1 is MNHEY, CDR2 SMNVEV, per germline (reference sequence). The CDR3 DNA sequence: TGTGCCAGCAGTTTATCGGGCATAACGACCCCTGTTCAGTACTTC. Protein: CASSLSGITTPVQYF.

The V call is TRBV2, the J call TRBJ1-4, with a possible D match to TRBD1 (5 bases). The CDR3 sequence is 15 residues long. The V gene lost 7 bases and the J gene lost 2 bases, with 14 bases spanning the gap. CDR1 and CDR2 (germline): SNHLY, FYNNEI. This CDR3 reads CASTTMGTTNEKLFF. The CDR3 DNA reads TGTGCCAGCACCACGATGGGGACTACTAATGAAAAACTGTTTTTT.

Comment on this clone: Sequence at one end of the junction differs from germline and may be a read error. CDR3 nucleotide sequence: TGTGCCAGCAGTGAGATCCAGGGGACCTACAATGAGCAGTTCTTC. It yields the protein CASSEIQGTYNEQFF. V gene TRBV10-3 combines with J gene TRBJ2-1, with TRBD1 as a possible D gene (6 bases). CDR1 and CDR2 (germline): ENHRY, SYGVKD. This CDR3 spans 15 amino acids.

This chain links TRBV9 with TRBJ2-5; TRBD1 is a possible D gene (5 bases). V was shortened by 2 bases and J by 1 base, with 12 bases between the two germline ends. Germline-derived CDR1 and CDR2 are SGDLS and YYNGEE. The CDR3 extends over 15 amino acids. The CDR3 reads CASSVSPTAQETQYF. For the CDR3, the DNA is TGTGCCAGCAGCGTTTCCCCGACAGCCCAAGAGACCCAGTACTTC.

The CDR3 sequence is CASSNSGGIYEQYF. The CDR3 region has the DNA TGTGCCAGCAGCAATAGCGGAGGCATTTACGAGCAGTACTTC. The rearrangement links TRBV7-9 to TRBJ2-7; weak D call: TRBD2 (6 bases). This CDR3 has 14 residues. The V end was cut by 5 bases, the J end by 4 bases, with 15 bases between. In germline, CDR1 is SEHNR, CDR2 FQNEAQ (reference sequence).

This rearrangement joins TRBV28 to TRBJ1-1; D uncertain. V was pared by 6 bases and J by 10 bases, with 21 bases between. From germline, CDR1 is MDHEN and CDR2 SYDVKM. This CDR3 comprises 14 residues. The CDR3 sequence: CASSFILQQFGAFF. In nucleotides, the CDR3 is TGTGCCAGCAGCTTCATCCTGCAACAGTTCGGAGCTTTCTTT.

The V call is TRBV30, the J call TRBJ1-5, with D possibly TRBD1 on 6 matching bases. The CDR3 is 14 residues long. The V and J ends lost 2 bases and 6 bases respectively, with 14 bases between them. Germline CDR1 GTSNPN, CDR2 SVGIG (reference sequence). The CDR3 loop reads CAWSSQGRGQPQHF. In DNA, the CDR3 is TGTGCCTGGAGTTCACAAGGCAGGGGTCAGCCCCAGCATTTT.

CDR3 amino acids: CASSEAARAGEQYF. The CDR3, as DNA: TGTGCCAGCAGTGAAGCTGCCCGGGCGGGGGAGCAGTACTTC. The rearrangement links TRBV6-1 to TRBJ2-5; 7 bases match TRBD2. V lost 0 bases, J lost 11 bases, and 9 bases stayed unmatched. The CDR3 length is 14 residues. Germline loops: CDR1 MNHNS, CDR2 SASEGT.

This chain uses TRBV28 with TRBJ1-2; D call uncertain. The CDR3 totals 13 residues. Trimming removed 7 bases at V and 3 bases at J, with 12 bases between. CDR1 and CDR2 (germline): MDHEN, SYDVKM. The CDR3 spells CASKLPADYGYTF. The CDR3, as DNA: TGTGCCAGCAAACTGCCTGCGGACTATGGCTACACCTTC.

This chain uses TRBV11-3 with TRBJ2-1; 7 bases fit TRBD2. This CDR3 has 15 residues. Losses at the gene ends were 1 base for V and 3 bases for J; bases not matched to a gene: 3. The V gene's germline CDR1 is SGHNT and CDR2 YENEEA. The CDR3 DNA is TGTGCCAGCAGCTTAGCTAGCGGATACTACAATGAGCAGTTCTTC. Amino acids: CASSLASGYYNEQFF.

The chain employs TRBV27 and TRBJ2-3; D possibly corresponds to TRBD2 (7 bases). With 4 bases removed from V and 2 bases from J, the gap between germline ends came to 16 bases. In germline, CDR1 is MNHEY, CDR2 SMNVEV (reference sequence). The CDR3 totals 16 residues. CDR3 in amino acids: CASSYKGGVFTDTQYF. The CDR3 nucleotides are TGTGCCAGCAGTTATAAGGGGGGGGTTTTCACAGATACGCAGTATTTT.

The chain has TRBV15 and TRBJ2-7; 7 positions agree with TRBD1. Trimming cost V 0 bases and J 5 bases; bases outside gene matches: 10. Looked up from germline, CDR1 is LNHNV and CDR2 is YYDKDF (reference sequence). CDR3 length: 16 amino acids. The DNA of the CDR3 is TGTGCCACCAGCAGAGATCCGACAGGGAAGCATCACGAGCAGTACTTC. Translating it yields CATSRDPTGKHHEQYF.

This clone was seen once. CDR3 protein: CASSNGREQPQHF. CDR3 nucleotide sequence: TGTGCCAGCAGCAACGGCCGGGAACAGCCCCAGCATTTT. This sequence joins TRBV6-1 and TRBJ1-5; D ambiguous. This CDR3 contains 13 residues. V lost 6 bases and J 7 bases, leaving 13 bases between the germline ends. CDR1 MNHNS and CDR2 SASEGT come from the germline V gene.

The chain is built from TRBV4-2 and TRBJ2-7; perhaps TRBD1 as D (6 bases). This CDR3 is 15 amino acids long. Germline loops: CDR1 LGHNA, CDR2 YNFKEQ. V was shortened by 1 base and J by 2 bases, with 12 bases between the two germline ends. CDR3 DNA: TGTGCCAGCAGCCAAGCCGCAGGGGATGCCTACGAGCAGTACTTC. Translating it yields CASSQAAGDAYEQYF.

This chain links TRBV7-3 with TRBJ2-3; D is undetermined. With 2 bases removed from V and 4 bases from J, the gap between germline ends came to 7 bases. The germline gives CDR1 SGHTA, CDR2 FQGTGA. The CDR3 has 13 amino acids. The CDR3 bases are TGTGCCAGCAGCTTAGTCCTAGCAGATACGCAGTATTTT. Its translation is CASSLVLADTQYF.

This clone appeared once. This chain's CDR3 is CASSLGSPYEQYF. The CDR3 DNA reads TGTGCCAGCAGCTTAGGCAGTCCCTACGAGCAGTACTTC. This chain connects TRBV7-9 to TRBJ2-7; no reliable D call. Germline CDR1 and CDR2: SEHNR and FQNEAQ (reference sequence). The germline V and J ends were trimmed by 1 base and 2 bases, with 6 bases remaining between them. There are 13 residues in the CDR3.

The chain carries TRBV18 and TRBJ1-4; no reliable D call. The CDR3 sequence is 12 residues long. The germline CDR1 and CDR2 sequences are KGHSH and LQKENI. Trimming cost V 3 bases and J 8 bases, with 7 bases left between them. Here the CDR3 DNA reads TGTGCCAGCTCACCCTCGAGAGAAAAACTGTTTTTT. Protein: CASSPSREKLFF.

This clone was detected a few times. This rearrangement joins TRBV7-2 to TRBJ1-1, with D uncertain. There are 14 residues in the CDR3. Per the germline V gene, CDR1 is SGHTA and CDR2 is FQGNSA. V lost 1 base, J lost 5 bases, and 11 bases lay in between. The chain's CDR3 is CASSLVQRATEAFF. CDR3 bases: TGTGCCAGCAGCTTAGTTCAGAGGGCAACTGAAGCTTTCTTT.

This sequence joins TRBV5-6 and TRBJ1-1; D is perhaps TRBD1 (6 bases). CDR1 is SGHDT, CDR2 YYEEEE, per germline. V was cut by 5 bases and J by 7 bases, with 18 bases left in between. The CDR3 has 14 residues. CDR3 in amino acids: CASSKTGQLREAFF. The CDR3 DNA reads as TGTGCCAGCAGTAAAACCGGACAGCTACGTGAAGCTTTCTTT.